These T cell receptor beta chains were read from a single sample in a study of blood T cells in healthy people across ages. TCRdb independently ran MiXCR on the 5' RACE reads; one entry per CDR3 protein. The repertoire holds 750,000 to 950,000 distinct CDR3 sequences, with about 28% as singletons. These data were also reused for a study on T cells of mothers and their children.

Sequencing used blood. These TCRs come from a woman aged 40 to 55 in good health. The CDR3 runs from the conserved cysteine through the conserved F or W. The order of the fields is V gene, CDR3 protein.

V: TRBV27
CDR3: CASSYTSSYEQYF

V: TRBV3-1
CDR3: CASSQAWNTGELFF

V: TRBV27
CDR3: CASKMAGGGRYQETQYF

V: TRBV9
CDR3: CASSVVGGSEAFF

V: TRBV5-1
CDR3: CASSLVIGSGGLGAFF

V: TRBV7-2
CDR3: CASSSGLLFSGGANGGTQYF

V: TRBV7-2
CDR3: CASSLRETDTQYF

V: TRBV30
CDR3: CAWSVFLGGDEQFF

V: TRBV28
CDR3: CASSPRSVGNIQYF

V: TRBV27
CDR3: CASSFIGEGETQYF

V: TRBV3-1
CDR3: CASSPQVLNTEAFF

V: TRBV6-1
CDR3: CASSNRDRDQPQHF

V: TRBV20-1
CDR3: CSASRGGAGETQYF

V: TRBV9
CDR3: CASSAEDRDGYTF

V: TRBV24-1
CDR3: CATSDPGEANTGELFF

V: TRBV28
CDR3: CASTDTGGGTEAFF

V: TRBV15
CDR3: CATSITGVTNYGYTF

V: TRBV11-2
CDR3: CASRSDRGNYGYTF

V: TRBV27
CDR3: CASSLRGPYGNTIYF

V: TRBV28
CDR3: CASSFALGAGSTIYF

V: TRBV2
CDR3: CASSVEGGTEQFF

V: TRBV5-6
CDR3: CASSVGQGMSEQYF

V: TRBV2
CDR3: CASSSIFRGNTEAFF

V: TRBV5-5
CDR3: CASNIFGSFEQYF

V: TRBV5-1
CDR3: CASSYGTDYGYTF

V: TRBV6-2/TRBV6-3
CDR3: CASSSIRMNGYTF

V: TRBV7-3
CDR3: CASSLTVFPQPGTGELFF

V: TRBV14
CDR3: CASSQGNQETQYF

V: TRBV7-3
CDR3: CASSLQGTSSEQYF

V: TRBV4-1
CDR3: CASSQDLAGASQETQYF

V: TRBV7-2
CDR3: CASSLEGLAGIGDTQYF

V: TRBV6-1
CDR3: CASNSGTGARETQYF

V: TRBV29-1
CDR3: CSALPRATDTQYF

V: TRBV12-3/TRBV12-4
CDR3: CASSLAFGDTQYF

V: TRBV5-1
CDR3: CASSRASGLAGGYEQYF

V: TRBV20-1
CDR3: CSASRGLRSGANVLTF

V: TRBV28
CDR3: CASRPPGQGDGYTF

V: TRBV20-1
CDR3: CSAPTGQTRTGPQHF

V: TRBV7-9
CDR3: CASSLAYGDSSTDTQYF

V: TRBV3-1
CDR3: CASSPRYYRPDVNYGYTF

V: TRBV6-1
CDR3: CATYSGRTSGAGANVLTF

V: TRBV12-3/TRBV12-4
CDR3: CASSLGGSGRTQYF

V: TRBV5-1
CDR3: CASSLAGAGQTGEQYF

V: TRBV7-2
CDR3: CASSLEMVMNTEAFF